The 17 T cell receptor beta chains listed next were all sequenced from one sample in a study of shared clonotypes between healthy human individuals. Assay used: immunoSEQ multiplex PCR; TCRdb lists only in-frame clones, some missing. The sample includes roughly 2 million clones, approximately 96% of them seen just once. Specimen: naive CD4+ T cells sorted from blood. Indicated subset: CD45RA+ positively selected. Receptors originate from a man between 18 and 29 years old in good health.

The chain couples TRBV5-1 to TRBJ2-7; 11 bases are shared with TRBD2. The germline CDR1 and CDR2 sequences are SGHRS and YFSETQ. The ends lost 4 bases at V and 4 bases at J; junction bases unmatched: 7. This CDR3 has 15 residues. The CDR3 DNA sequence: TGCGCCAGCAGCGACGACGGACTAGCGGGTTACGAGCAGTACTTC. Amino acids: CASSDDGLAGYEQYF.

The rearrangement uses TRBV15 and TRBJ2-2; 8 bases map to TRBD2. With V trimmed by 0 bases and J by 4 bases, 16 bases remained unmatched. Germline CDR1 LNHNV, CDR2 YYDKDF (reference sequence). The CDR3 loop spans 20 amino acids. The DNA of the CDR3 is TGTGCCACCAGCAGAGATCGGCTAGCGGGCATGGGGTTAGGCACCGGGGAGCTGTTTTTT. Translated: CATSRDRLAGMGLGTGELFF.

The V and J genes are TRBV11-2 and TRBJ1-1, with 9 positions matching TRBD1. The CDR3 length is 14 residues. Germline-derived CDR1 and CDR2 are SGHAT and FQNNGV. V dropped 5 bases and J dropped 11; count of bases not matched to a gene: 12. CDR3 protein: CASSPLTGGADAFF. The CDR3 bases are TGTGCCAGCAGCCCTCTAACAGGGGGCGCGGATGCTTTCTTT.

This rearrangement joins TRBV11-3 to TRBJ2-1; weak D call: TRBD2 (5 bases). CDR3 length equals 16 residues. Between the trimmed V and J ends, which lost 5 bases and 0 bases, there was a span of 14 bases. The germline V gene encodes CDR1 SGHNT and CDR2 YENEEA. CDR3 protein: CASSDGGLDSYNEQFF. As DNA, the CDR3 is TGTGCCAGCAGCGACGGAGGACTGGACTCCTACAATGAGCAGTTCTTC.

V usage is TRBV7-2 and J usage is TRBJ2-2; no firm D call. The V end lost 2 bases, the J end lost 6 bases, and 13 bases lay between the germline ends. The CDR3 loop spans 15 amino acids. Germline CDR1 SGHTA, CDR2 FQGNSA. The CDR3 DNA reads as TGTGCCAGCAGCTTAAACTTTTCCCCCCCCGGGGAGCTGTTTTTT. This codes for CASSLNFSPPGELFF.

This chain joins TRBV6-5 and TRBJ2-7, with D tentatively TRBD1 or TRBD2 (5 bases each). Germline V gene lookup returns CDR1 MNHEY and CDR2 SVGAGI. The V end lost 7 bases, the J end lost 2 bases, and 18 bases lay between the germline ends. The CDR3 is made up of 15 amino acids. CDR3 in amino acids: CASTPGKGIPYEQYF. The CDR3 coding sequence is TGTGCCAGCACTCCGGGGAAGGGGATCCCCTACGAGCAGTACTTC.

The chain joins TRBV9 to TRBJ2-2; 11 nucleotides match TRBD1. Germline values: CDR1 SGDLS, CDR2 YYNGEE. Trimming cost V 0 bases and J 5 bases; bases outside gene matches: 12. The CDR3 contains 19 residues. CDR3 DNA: TGTGCCAGCAGCGTAGGTTCCGGGACAGGGGGTAAAGTAACCGGGGAGCTGTTTTTT. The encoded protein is CASSVGSGTGGKVTGELFF.

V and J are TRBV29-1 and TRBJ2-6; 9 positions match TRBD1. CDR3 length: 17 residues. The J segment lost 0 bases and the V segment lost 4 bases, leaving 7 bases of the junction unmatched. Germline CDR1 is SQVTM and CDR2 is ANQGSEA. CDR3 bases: TGCAGCGTTGGTTTTGTACAGGGGGCCTCTGGGGCCAACGTCCTGACTTTC. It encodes CSVGFVQGASGANVLTF.

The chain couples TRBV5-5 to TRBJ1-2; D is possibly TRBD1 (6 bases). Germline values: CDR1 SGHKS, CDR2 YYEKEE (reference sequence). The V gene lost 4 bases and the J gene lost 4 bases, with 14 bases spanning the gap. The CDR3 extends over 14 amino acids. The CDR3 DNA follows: TGTGCCAGCAGCCCCATCCAGGGGTTCTATGGCTACACCTTC. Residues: CASSPIQGFYGYTF. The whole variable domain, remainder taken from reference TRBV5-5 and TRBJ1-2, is DAGVTQSPTHLIKTRGQQVTLRCSPISGHKSVSWYQQVLGQGPQFIFQYYEKEERGRGNFPDRFSARQFPNYSSELNVNALLLGDSALYLCASSPIQGFYGYTFGSGTRLTVV.

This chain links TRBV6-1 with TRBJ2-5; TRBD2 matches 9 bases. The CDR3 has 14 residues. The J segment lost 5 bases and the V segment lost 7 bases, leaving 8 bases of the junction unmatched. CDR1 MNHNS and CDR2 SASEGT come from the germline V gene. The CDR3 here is CASIAGGPIETQYF. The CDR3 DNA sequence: TGTGCCAGCATCGCGGGGGGGCCCATCGAGACCCAGTACTTC.

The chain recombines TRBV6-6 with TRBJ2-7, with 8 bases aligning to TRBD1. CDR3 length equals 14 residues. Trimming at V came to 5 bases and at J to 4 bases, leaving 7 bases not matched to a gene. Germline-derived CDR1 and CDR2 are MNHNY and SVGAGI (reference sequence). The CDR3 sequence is CASSNRQGTYEQYF. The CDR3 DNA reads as TGTGCCAGCAGTAACCGACAGGGGACGTACGAGCAGTACTTC.

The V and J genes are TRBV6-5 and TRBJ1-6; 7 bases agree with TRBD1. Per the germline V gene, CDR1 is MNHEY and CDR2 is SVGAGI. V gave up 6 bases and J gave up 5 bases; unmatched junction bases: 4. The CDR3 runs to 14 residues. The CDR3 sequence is CASRMTGNNSPLHF. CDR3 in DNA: TGTGCCAGCAGGATGACAGGGAATAATTCACCCCTCCACTTT.

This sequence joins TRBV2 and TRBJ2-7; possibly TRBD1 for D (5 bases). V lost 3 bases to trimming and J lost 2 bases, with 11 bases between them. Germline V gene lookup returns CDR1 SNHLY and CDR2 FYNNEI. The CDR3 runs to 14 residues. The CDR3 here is CASSEGHGPYEQYF. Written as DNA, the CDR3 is TGTGCCAGCAGTGAGGGGCACGGACCCTACGAGCAGTACTTC.

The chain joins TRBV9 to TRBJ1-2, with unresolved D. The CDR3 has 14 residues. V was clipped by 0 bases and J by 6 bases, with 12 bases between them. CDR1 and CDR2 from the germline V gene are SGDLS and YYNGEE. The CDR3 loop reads CASSVDVGPDGYTF. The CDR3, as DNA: TGTGCCAGCAGCGTAGACGTTGGCCCGGATGGCTACACCTTC.

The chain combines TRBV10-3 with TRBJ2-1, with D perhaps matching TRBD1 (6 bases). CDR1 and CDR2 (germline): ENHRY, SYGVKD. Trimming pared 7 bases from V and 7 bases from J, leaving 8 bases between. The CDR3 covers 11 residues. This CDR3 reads CAIKTGNEQFF. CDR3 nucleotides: TGTGCCATCAAAACAGGGAATGAGCAGTTCTTC.

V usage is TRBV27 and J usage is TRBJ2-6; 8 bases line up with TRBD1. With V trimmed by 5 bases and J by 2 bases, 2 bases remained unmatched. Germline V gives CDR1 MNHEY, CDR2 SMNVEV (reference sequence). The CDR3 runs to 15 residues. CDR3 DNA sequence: TGTGCCAGCAGTGCGACAGGGGCTGGGGCCAACGTCCTGACTTTC. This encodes CASSATGAGANVLTF. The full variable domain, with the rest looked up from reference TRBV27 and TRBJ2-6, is EAQVTQNPRYLITVTGKKLTVTCSQNMNHEYMSWYRQDPGLGLRQIYYSMNVEVTDKGDVPEGYKVSRKEKRNFPLILESPSPNQTSLYFCASSATGAGANVLTFGAGSRLTVL.

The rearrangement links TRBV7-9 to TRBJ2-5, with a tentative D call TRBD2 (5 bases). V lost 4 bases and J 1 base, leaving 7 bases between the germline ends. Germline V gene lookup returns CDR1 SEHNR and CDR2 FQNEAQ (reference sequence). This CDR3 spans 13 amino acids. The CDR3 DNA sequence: TGTGCCAGCAGCTCGGACTTCCAAGAGACCCAGTACTTC. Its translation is CASSSDFQETQYF.